This T cell receptor beta chain originates from a study of human CD8 memory T cell subsets. CCR7+ PD-1+ TIGIT+ early memory CD8+ T cells with exhausted-like traits constituted the TPEX cells. In each subset, RNA was taken from duplicate vials, each of some 160,000 sorted CD8+ T cells. Germline loops: CDR1 SGDLS, CDR2 YYNGEE. The CDR3 is 16 amino acids. Generation of TCR beta libraries used UMI-labeled 5' RACE. From its re-call of the 5' RACE reads, TCRdb lists each CDR3 protein once, without DNA. The sample includes fewer than 9,500 distinct CDR3 sequences. Sequenced material: CD8+ T cells from PBMCs. The receptor's source is a human donor in good health. This rearrangement joins TRBV9 to TRBJ2-3; TCRdb picks TRBD2, but there is no DNA to check that call. CDR3: CASSVETAGGTDTQYF.